This T cell receptor beta chain was retrieved from a study of cytomegalovirus exposure and HLA in healthy donors. In the study overall: The roughly 110 validation repertoires matched the roughly 700 first-cohort repertoires in platform, a later analysis reported.

Whole-study results and caveats: TCR beta chains numbering about 160 were designated cytomegalovirus-associated. The dataset shows that most TCR sequences were rare, while some public TCRs occurred in many donors.

This CDR3 is 16 amino acids long. Unmatched junction bases numbered 7, after V lost 5 bases and J lost 3 bases. Germline CDR1 MRHNA, CDR2 SNTAGT. The table came from immunoSEQ multiplex PCR; TCRdb's copy has only in-frame clones and leaves some out. In the table there are about 130,000 clones, roughly 89% of which are singletons. Concerning this clone itself: The target antigen is unknown.

V and J are TRBV6-4 and TRBJ2-3; 11 bases are shared with TRBD2. The source of this sequence is a woman aged 18-29 years in good health and CMV-seronegative. The material sequenced was PBMCs. Here the CDR3 reads CASSPETSGATDTQYF. CDR3 nucleotides: TGTGCCAGCAGTCCCGAGACTAGCGGGGCAACAGATACGCAGTATTTT.